This T cell receptor (beta chain) appears in the sequencing data of a study of blood T cell repertoires in COVID-19. Study-wide context: T cells, B-cell-depleted T cells, or PBMCs supplied cDNA or gDNA.

Clones were sequenced by immunoSEQ multiplex PCR, and TCRdb holds only the in-frame ones, with some missing. Found here are about 270,000 clones, around 90% of them singletons; the top ten hold 2.5% to 3%. In terms of age and location, participants ranged from roughly 18 to 100 years and lived in about two dozen US areas. A COVID-19 case had been met by exposed participants during the 2 weeks before study entry. Trimming at V came to 1 base and at J to 7 bases, leaving 4 bases not matched to a gene. This CDR3 has 15 amino acids. Germline CDR1 SGHVS, CDR2 FNYEAQ. The receptor was derived from a man in his forties who had been exposed to COVID-19. V is TRBV7-6 and J is TRBJ1-2, with 12 nucleotides matching TRBD1. The sample was PBMCs or T cells enriched from blood (not recorded which). CDR3 sequence (DNA): TGTGCCAGCAGCTTAGGGGGACAGGGGGCCGGTGGCTACACCTTC. It encodes CASSLGGQGAGGYTF.